Listed below are T cell receptor beta chains from one sample, sequenced in a study of blood T cell repertoires in COVID-19. Profiling relied on immunoSEQ multiplex PCR, and the TCRdb table lists in-frame clones only, not all of them. The sample includes roughly 70,000 clones, 89% seen only once; the top ten take around 5.2%. Sequenced sample: peripheral blood. These receptors were collected from a woman between 50 and 59 years old with active COVID-19. The CDR3 runs from the conserved cysteine through the conserved F or W. A D gene is named only where the DNA matches it firmly. Expanded clones are given a class, and other clones once, few, many or no size at all.

J gene,clone size,V gene,D gene,CDR3 DNA,CDR3 protein
TRBJ2-5,.,TRBV5-8,TRBD1,TGTGCCAGCAGCGGGGGACAGAAGTACCAAGAGACCCAGTACTTC,CASSGGQKYQETQYF
TRBJ2-3,few,TRBV27,.,TGTGCCAGAGTTAGAGGCTCTAGCACAGATACGCAGTATTTT,CARVRGSSTDTQYF
TRBJ2-5,.,TRBV14,.,TGTGCCAGCAGCCTCGGTCGAGTCCACCAAGAGACCCAGTACTTC,CASSLGRVHQETQYF
TRBJ2-3,.,TRBV19,TRBD2,TGTGCCAGTATTGGAAGCGGGGGGCTTTGGGCAGATACGCAGTATTTT,CASIGSGGLWADTQYF
TRBJ2-3,.,TRBV6-1,TRBD2,TGTGCCAGCAGTGAAGAAATATTGGCGGGAGGCCCAGATACGCAGTATTTT,CASSEEILAGGPDTQYF
TRBJ2-1,.,TRBV19,.,TGTGCCAGTAAACCTGTTTTTCGTAACCGGGCCTACAATGAGCAGTTCTTC,CASKPVFRNRAYNEQFF
TRBJ1-2,.,TRBV3-1/TRBV3-2,.,TGTGCCAGCAGCCAAGCGATCGGGGGGGGCGGCTATGGCTACACCTTC,CASSQAIGGGGYGYTF
TRBJ2-5,.,TRBV7-6,TRBD1,TGTGCCAGCAGCTTAGAGGTGACGGGCAGGGGGTGTTTTGAGACCCAGTACTTC,CASSLEVTGRGCFETQYF
TRBJ2-1,.,TRBV10-3,TRBD2,TGTGCCATCAAAAGCGGGATAGATGAGCAGTTCTTC,CAIKSGIDEQFF
TRBJ1-2,.,TRBV28,.,TGTGCCAGCAGTTTACGTAACTATGGCTACACCTTC,CASSLRNYGYTF
TRBJ1-2,.,TRBV19,.,TGTGCCAGTAGTGTAAATTCAGGGGCTACTAACTATGGCTACACCTTC,CASSVNSGATNYGYTF
TRBJ2-6,once,TRBV9,TRBD1,TGTGCCAGCAGCTACCGACAGGGTGGTGCTGGGGCCAACGTCCTGACTTTC,CASSYRQGGAGANVLTF
TRBJ2-7,.,TRBV6-1,TRBD2,TGTGCCAGCAGTGAATCACAGGGACTAGCGGGGATCTACGAGCAGTACTTC,CASSESQGLAGIYEQYF
TRBJ2-1,.,TRBV7-9,.,TGTGCCAGCAGCTTAGAGTGGACACGGGATGAGCAGTTCTTC,CASSLEWTRDEQFF
TRBJ2-1,.,TRBV10-1,TRBD2,TGCGCCAGCAGTAAAAGGACTAGCGGAGTGTACAATGAGCAGTTCTTC,CASSKRTSGVYNEQFF
TRBJ1-2,once,TRBV10-3,.,TGTGCCACCGGCAGCCGGAGTGGCTATGGCTACACCTTC,CATGSRSGYGYTF
TRBJ1-2,.,TRBV3-1/TRBV3-2,.,TGTGCCAGCAGCCAAGTGGCCTCGTCGGGTGGCTACACCTTC,CASSQVASSGGYTF
TRBJ2-1,.,TRBV4-1,TRBD1,TGCGCCAGCAGCCTCCATAGGGACAGCTACAATGAGCAGTTCTTC,CASSLHRDSYNEQFF
TRBJ2-7,.,TRBV19,TRBD2,TGTGCCAGTAGTATGAGCGGGACCTCCTACGAGCAGTACTTC,CASSMSGTSYEQYF
TRBJ2-2,.,TRBV6-4,.,TGTGCCAGCAGTGACTCGAGCGAATTGGCCGGGGAGCTGTTTTTT,CASSDSSELAGELFF
TRBJ2-5,.,TRBV25-1,TRBD1,TGTGCCAGCAGTGATGCAGGGGGCAGAAAGACCCAGTACTTC,CASSDAGGRKTQYF
TRBJ2-1,once,TRBV19,TRBD2,TGTGCCAGTAAAGACGTGGGACTAGCGGGGGACAATGAGCAGTTCTTC,CASKDVGLAGDNEQFF
TRBJ2-1,.,TRBV6-5,.,TGTGCCAGCAGTAACCCCGACAGTGCCGAGCAGTTCTTC,CASSNPDSAEQFF
TRBJ2-2,.,TRBV7-3,.,TGTGCCAGCAGCACGACAGGGAACACCGGGGAGCTGTTTTTT,CASSTTGNTGELFF
TRBJ2-5,.,TRBV15,.,TGTGCCACCAAGGCGCTAGGAGGTACGGAGACCCAGTACTTC,CATKALGGTETQYF
TRBJ2-1,.,TRBV15,.,TGTGCCACCCTCAGGGGCGGAAGCTCCTACAATGAGCAGTTCTTC,CATLRGGSSYNEQFF
TRBJ2-5,few,TRBV7-2,TRBD2,TGTGCCAGCAGCTTACCGGCAGCGGGGGCGACCCAGTACTTC,CASSLPAAGATQYF
TRBJ1-1,.,TRBV28,TRBD1,TGTGCCAGCAGCGTCCTATCCGGGACAGGCAGGAAGAGGACTGAAGCTTTCTTT,CASSVLSGTGRKRTEAFF
TRBJ2-7,.,TRBV7-3,.,TGTGCCAGCAGCTTAACACCCGGACAGTCCTACGAGCAGTACTTC,CASSLTPGQSYEQYF
TRBJ1-3,once,TRBV9,.,TGTGCCAGCAGCCAGCAGGACACCAGATTTTCTGGAAACACCATATATTTT,CASSQQDTRFSGNTIYF
TRBJ1-1,.,TRBV5-1,TRBD1,TGCGCCAGCAGCATTTGGACAGGGGGCGCGTCTATAAGGGGAGCTTTCTTT,CASSIWTGGASIRGAFF
TRBJ2-3,once,TRBV11-2,.,TGTGCCAGCAGCTTAGGTGGGCGGGTCGAGGATACGCAGTATTTT,CASSLGGRVEDTQYF
TRBJ2-7,.,TRBV11-2,TRBD2,TGTGCCAGCAGCTTGGGGACTAGCGGATCCTACGAGCAGTACTTC,CASSLGTSGSYEQYF
TRBJ2-7,once,TRBV29-1,.,TGCAGCGTGCGCTGGACAGTCTACGAGCAGTACTTC,CSVRWTVYEQYF